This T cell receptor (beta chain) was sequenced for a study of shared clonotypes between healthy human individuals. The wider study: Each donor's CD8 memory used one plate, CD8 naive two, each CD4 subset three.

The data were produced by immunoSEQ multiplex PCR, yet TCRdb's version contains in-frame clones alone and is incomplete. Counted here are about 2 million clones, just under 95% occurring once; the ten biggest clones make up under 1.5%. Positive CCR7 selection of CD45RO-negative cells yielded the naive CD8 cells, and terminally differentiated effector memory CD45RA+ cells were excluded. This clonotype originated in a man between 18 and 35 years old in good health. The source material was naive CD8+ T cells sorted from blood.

CDR3 sequence (DNA): TGTGCCAGCAGCCCTCAGTTTAAAACAACTAATGAAAAACTGTTTTTT. This sequence encodes CASSPQFKTTNEKLFF. The chain links TRBV9 to TRBJ1-4; no clear D gene. Germline CDR1 SGDLS, CDR2 YYNGEE. Trimming took off 4 bases at V and 0 bases at J, with 13 bases between the two ends. The CDR3 has 16 amino acids.